This record covers a single TCR beta chain. Its antigen is still unknown. There are no base qualities to consult, and no much larger clone falls within one base. The data belong to a study of T-cell memory formation after mild COVID-19 (dated by TCRdb to the early 2020s). With regard to the full study: TCR sequence clusters from the two donors were largely donor specific. In two donors, T-cell clones that expanded and contracted after mild COVID-19 were tracked by sequencing TCRalpha and TCRbeta repertoires over time. The cohort comprised two young, previously healthy adult volunteers, one female and one male.

Ficoll-Paque density gradient centrifugation was used to isolate PBMCs. Compared with germline, V lacks 1 base and J lacks 4 bases; bases without a gene match: 5. Taken from the germline V gene, the CDR1 and CDR2 loops are LGHNA and YSLEER. The CDR3 has 15 amino acids, counting the end cysteine and phenylalanine. Only the CDR3 DNA is retained, 45 bases long and in frame from the first base. TCRdb names Illumina NovaSeq 6000 as the instrument used. cDNA libraries for TCRalpha and TCRbeta were prepared by 5'RACE using constant-segment primers, with sample barcodes and unique molecular identifiers added. Trizol reagent was used to extract RNA from every sample. The libraries were amplified in two PCR steps, and the second step added a second sample barcode and Illumina TruSeq adapters. Libraries were sequenced on an Illumina NovaSeq with 2 x 150 bp paired-end reads. The study's own analysis went as follows. Demultiplexing of reads and collapsing into UMI-guided consensus sequences were performed with migec v1.2.7. Using mixcr v2.1.11, the UMI consensuses were aligned to TRA and TRB V and J templates and assembled into clonotypes. Expanded or contracted clonotypes were those called significant by both edgeR and NoisET, with noise models trained on biological replicates. For edgeR calls, a false discovery rate-adjusted p below 0.01 and a log2 fold-change threshold of 1 were applied. As an exploratory analysis of dynamics, PCA with hierarchical clustering was applied to max-normalized trajectories of the 1000 most abundant clonotypes. Separately sequenced CD4+ and CD8+ repertoires were used to assign the CD4 or CD8 phenotype of responding clones. The public reads were reprocessed in TCRdb via fastp at Q25 and MiXCR, keeping in-frame beta chains. Entries that share a CDR3 protein sequence are merged under the most common genes and DNA. The V and J calls and clone size come from TCRdb's table, not from the authors' own analysis. In this sample the table shows under 450,000 distinct CDR3 sequences, less than 25% of which occur a single time. The ten largest account for around 13% of the sample.

What the authors observed across the whole study: Only a couple of mild cases were covered in the study, and larger cohorts including severe cases with pre-infection samples were considered necessary. SARS-CoV-2 specificity of the second-wave clones peaking on day 37 was not confirmed. Contracting CD4+ clones appeared mostly in the CM and EM memory subsets, whereas CD8+ clones were enriched in EMRA. Some responding clones were found in pre-infection memory, which suggests that pre-existing cross-reactive memory T cells took part in the SARS-CoV-2 response. Clones contracting from day 15 to 85 had balanced CD4/CD8 phenotypes, while a second wave expanding from day 15 to 37 was biased towards CD4+.

The V and J segments used are TRBV4-3 and TRBJ2-3; the central 7 bases match TRBD1. The TCR comes from an adult woman who had mild COVID-19 (a few samples of this study predate the infection). The sample titles of this study are shuffled in the database, so cell type and time point are left out; the donor was told from shared clones. Sequenced sample: PBMCs or a T cell subset sorted from them (not recorded which). The DNA is TGCGCCAGCAGCCAAGTCGAAGGGGGCGCAGATACGCAGTATTTT. This yields the protein CASSQVEGGADTQYF.